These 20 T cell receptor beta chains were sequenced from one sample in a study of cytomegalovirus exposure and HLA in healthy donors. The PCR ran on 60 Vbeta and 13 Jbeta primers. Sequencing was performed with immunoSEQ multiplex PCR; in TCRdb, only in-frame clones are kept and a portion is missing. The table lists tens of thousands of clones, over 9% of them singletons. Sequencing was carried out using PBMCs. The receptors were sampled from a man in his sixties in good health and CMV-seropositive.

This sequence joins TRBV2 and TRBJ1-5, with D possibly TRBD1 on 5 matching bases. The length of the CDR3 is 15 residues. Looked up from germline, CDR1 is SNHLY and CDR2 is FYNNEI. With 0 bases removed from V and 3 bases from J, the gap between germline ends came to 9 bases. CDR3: CASSEAQGYNQPQHF. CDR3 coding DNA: TGTGCCAGCAGTGAAGCGCAGGGTTACAATCAGCCCCAGCATTTT.

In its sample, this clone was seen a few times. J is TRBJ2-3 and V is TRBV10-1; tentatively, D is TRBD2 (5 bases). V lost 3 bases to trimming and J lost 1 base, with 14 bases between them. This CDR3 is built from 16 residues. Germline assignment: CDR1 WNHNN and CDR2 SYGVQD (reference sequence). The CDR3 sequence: CASSDLSGAGTDTQYF. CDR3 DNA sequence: TGCGCCAGCAGTGATCTAAGCGGCGCGGGCACAGATACGCAGTATTTT.

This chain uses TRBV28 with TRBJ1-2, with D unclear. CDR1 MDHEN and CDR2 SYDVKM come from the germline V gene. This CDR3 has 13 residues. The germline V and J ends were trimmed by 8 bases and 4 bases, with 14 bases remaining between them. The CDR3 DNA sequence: TGTGCCAGCGGGTCCTCCGGGGTCTATGGCTACACCTTC. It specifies CASGSSGVYGYTF.

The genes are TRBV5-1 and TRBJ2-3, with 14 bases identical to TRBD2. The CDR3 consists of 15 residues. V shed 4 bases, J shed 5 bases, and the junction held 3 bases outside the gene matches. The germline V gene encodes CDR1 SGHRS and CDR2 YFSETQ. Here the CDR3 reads CASSRGTSGGDTQYF. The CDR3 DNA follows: TGCGCCAGCAGCCGGGGGACTAGCGGGGGAGATACGCAGTATTTT.

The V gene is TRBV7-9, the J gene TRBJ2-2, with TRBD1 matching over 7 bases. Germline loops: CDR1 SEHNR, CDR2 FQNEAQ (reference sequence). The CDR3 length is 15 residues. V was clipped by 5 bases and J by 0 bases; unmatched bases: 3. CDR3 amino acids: CASSPRGSNTGELFF. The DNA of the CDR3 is TGTGCCAGCAGCCCCAGGGGGTCGAACACCGGGGAGCTGTTTTTT.

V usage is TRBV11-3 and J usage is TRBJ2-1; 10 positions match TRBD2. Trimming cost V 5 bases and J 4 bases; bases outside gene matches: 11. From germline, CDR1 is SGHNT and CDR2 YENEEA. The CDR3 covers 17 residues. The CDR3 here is CASSVSGGVSHYNEQFF. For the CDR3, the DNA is TGTGCCAGCAGCGTCAGCGGGGGGGTCTCGCATTACAATGAGCAGTTCTTC.

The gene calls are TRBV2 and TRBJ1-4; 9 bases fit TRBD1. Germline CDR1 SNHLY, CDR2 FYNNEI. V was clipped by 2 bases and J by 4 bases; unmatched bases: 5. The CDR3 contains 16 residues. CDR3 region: CASSESRDRVNEKLFF. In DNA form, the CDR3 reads TGTGCCAGCAGTGAATCCCGGGACAGGGTTAATGAAAAACTGTTTTTT.

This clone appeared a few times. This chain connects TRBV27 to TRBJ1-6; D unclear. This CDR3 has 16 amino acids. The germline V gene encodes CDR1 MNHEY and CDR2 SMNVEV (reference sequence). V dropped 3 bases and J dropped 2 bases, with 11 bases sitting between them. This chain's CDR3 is CASSFGGVPYNSPLHF. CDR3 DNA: TGTGCCAGCAGTTTCGGAGGAGTCCCCTATAATTCACCCCTCCACTTT.

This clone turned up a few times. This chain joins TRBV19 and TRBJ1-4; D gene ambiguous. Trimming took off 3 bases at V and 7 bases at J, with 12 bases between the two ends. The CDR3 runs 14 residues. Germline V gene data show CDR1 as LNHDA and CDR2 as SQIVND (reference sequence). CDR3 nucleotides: TGTGCCAGTAGTATTCCCCGGAGGCGTGAAAAACTGTTTTTT. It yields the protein CASSIPRRREKLFF.

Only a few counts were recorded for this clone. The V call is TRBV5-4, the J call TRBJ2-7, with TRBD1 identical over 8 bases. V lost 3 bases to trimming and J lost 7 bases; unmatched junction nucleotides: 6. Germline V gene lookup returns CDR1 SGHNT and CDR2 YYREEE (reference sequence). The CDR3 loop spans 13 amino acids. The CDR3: CASSSDRVREQYV. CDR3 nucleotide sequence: TGTGCCAGCAGCTCGGACAGGGTGCGGGAGCAGTACGTC.

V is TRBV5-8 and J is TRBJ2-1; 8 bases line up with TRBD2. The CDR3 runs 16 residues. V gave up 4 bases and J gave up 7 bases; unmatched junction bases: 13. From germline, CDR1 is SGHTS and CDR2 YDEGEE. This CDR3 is CASSHPIAGIVNEQFF. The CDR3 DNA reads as TGTGCCAGCAGCCACCCCATAGCGGGGATTGTGAATGAGCAGTTCTTC.

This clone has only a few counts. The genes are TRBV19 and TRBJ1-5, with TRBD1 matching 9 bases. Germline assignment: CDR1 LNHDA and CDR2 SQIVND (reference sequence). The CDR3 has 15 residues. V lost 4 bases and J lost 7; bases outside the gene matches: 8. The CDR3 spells CASSTGTGPKQPQHF. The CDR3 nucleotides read TGTGCCAGTAGTACCGGGACAGGGCCCAAACAGCCCCAGCATTTT.

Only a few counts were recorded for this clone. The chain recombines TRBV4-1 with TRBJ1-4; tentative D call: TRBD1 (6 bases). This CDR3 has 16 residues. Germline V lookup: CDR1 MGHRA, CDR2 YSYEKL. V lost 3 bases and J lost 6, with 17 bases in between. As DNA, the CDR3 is TGCGCCAGCAGCCACCCGCCCCGGGACATAGATGAAAAACTGTTTTTT. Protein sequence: CASSHPPRDIDEKLFF.

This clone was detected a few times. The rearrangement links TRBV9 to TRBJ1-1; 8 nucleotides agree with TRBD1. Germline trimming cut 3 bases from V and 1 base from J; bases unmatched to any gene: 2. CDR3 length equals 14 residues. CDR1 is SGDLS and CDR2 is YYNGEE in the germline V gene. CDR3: CASSAGTGNTEAFF. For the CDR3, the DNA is TGTGCCAGCAGCGCCGGGACAGGGAACACTGAAGCTTTCTTT.

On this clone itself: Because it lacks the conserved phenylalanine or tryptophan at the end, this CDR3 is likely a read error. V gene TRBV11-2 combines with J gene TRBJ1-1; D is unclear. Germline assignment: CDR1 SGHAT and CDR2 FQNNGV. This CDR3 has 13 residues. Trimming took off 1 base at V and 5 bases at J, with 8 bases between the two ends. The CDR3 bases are TGTGCCAGCAGCTTAGGGGAGAGGACTGAAGCTTTCTTG. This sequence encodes CASSLGERTEAFL.

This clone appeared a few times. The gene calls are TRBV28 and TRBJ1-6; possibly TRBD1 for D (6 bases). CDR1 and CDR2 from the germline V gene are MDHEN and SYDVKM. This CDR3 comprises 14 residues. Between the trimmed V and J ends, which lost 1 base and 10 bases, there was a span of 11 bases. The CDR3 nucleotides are TGTGCCAGCAGTTTATACGGACAGTCCTCACCCCTCCACTTT. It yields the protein CASSLYGQSSPLHF.

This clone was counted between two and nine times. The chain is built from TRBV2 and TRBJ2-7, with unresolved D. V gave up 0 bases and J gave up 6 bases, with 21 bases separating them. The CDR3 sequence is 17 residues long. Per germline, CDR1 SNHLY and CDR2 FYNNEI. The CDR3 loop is CASSEALRRVPSSEQYV. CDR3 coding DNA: TGTGCCAGCAGTGAAGCGCTTCGGAGAGTCCCCTCCAGCGAGCAGTACGTC.

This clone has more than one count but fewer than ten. The CDR3 DNA sequence: TGCGCCAGCAGCCAAGTAGGGGTAAACAATGAGCAGTTCTTC. Amino acid sequence: CASSQVGVNNEQFF. The chain combines TRBV4-1 with TRBJ2-1; perhaps TRBD1 as D (5 bases). The CDR3 covers 14 residues. The germline V gene has CDR1 MGHRA and CDR2 YSYEKL. Trimming stripped 1 base from V and 5 bases from J, with 9 bases between.

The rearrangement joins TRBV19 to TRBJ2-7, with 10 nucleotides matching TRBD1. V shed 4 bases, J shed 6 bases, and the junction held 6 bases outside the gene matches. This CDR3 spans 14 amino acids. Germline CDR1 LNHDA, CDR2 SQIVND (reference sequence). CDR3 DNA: TGTGCCAGTAGTAAGGGACAGGGGAGGGGCGAGCAGTACTTC. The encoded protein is CASSKGQGRGEQYF.

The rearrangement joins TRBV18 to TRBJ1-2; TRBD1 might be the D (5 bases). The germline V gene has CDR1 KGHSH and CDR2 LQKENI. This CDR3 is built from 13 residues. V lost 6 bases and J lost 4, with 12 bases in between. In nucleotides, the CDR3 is TGTGCCAGCTCGCCGACAGAAATCTATGGCTACACCTTC. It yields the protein CASSPTEIYGYTF.